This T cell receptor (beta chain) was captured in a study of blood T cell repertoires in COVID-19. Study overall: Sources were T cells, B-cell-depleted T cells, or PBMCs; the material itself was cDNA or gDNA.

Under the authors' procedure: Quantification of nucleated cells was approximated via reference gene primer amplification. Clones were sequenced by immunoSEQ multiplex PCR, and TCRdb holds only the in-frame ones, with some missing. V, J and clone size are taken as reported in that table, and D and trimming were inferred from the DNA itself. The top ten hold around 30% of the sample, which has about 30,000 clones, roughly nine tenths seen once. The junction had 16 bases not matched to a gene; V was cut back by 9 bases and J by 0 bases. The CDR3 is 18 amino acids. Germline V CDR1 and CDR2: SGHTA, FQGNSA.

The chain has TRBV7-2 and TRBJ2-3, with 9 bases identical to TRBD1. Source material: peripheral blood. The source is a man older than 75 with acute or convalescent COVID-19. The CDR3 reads CASSTGGADFSSTDTQYF. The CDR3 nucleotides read TGTGCCAGTTCCACAGGGGGCGCAGACTTCTCTAGCACAGATACGCAGTATTTT.